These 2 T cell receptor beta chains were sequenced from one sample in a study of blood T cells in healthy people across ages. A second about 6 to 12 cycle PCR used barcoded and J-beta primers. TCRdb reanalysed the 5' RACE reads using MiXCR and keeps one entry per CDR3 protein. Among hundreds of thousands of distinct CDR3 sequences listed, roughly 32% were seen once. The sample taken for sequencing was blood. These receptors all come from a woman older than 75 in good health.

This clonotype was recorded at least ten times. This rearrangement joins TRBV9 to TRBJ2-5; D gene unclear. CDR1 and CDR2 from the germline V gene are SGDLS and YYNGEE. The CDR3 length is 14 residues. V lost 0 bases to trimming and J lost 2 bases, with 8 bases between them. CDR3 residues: CASSVGLRQETQYF. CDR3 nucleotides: TGTGCCAGCAGCGTAGGGCTCCGTCAAGAGACCCAGTACTTC.

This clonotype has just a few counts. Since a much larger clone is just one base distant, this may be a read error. CDR3 in amino acids: CASSLQGWPLYF. In DNA, the CDR3 is TGTGCCAGCAGCTTACAGGGCTGGCCCCTGTACTTC. This rearrangement joins TRBV7-2 to TRBJ2-7; D perhaps matches TRBD1 (5 bases). Germline V lookup: CDR1 SGHTA, CDR2 FQGNSA. Trimming left V 2 bases short and J 12 bases short, with 14 bases between. The CDR3 spans 12 residues.